This TCR beta chain was documented in a study of T-cell memory formation after mild COVID-19. Study results and caveats: For second-wave clones that peaked at day 37, SARS-CoV-2 specificity went unverified. Cross-reactive memory apparently joined, as some responding clones appeared in pre-infection memory.

This clonotype was observed a few times. Its antigen remains unidentified. Via MiXCR, TCRdb re-called the 5' RACE reads, giving one row per CDR3 protein. The data hold roughly 510,000 distinct CDR3 sequences, with approximately 15% observed a single time. In germline, CDR1 is SGHTS, CDR2 YDEGEE. This CDR3 is built from 16 residues. The V segment lost 4 bases and the J segment 0 bases; nucleotides outside the gene matches: 10. V is TRBV5-8 and J is TRBJ2-7; 7 bases fit TRBD1. This TCR was recovered from an adult woman who had mild COVID-19 (a few samples of this study predate the infection). Cell type and time point are not known. Sequencing input: PBMCs or a T cell subset sorted from them (not recorded which). The CDR3 spells CASSGGQPKSSYEQYF. The CDR3 bases are TGTGCCAGCAGCGGGGGACAGCCGAAAAGCTCCTACGAGCAGTACTTC.